The 11 T cell receptor beta chains presented below share a single source sample, sequenced in a study of cytomegalovirus exposure and HLA in healthy donors. The primer mix had 60 Vbeta and 13 Jbeta primers. The assay was immunoSEQ multiplex PCR, and TCRdb's table has in-frame clones only and misses some. The sample contains some 120,000 clones, around 70% of which appear only once. The sequencing sample was made of PBMCs. These receptors were obtained from a woman between 40 and 50 years old in good health and CMV-seronegative.

This chain links TRBV2 with TRBJ1-5; tentatively, D is TRBD1 (5 bases). Germline V lookup: CDR1 SNHLY, CDR2 FYNNEI. The V end lost 4 bases, the J end lost 4 bases, and 11 bases lay between the germline ends. The CDR3 has 14 residues. CDR3 amino acids: CASSAGGGNQPQHF. The CDR3 bases are TGTGCCAGCAGTGCGGGGGGAGGGAATCAGCCCCAGCATTTT.

This sequence joins TRBV4-1 and TRBJ2-3, with TRBD2 as a possible D gene (5 bases). Germline assignment: CDR1 MGHRA and CDR2 YSYEKL. Trimming removed 3 bases from V and 2 bases from J, with 15 bases in between. The CDR3 consists of 16 residues. The CDR3 coding sequence is TGCGCCAGCAGCCAGGCGCTACTAGACCTCACAGATACGCAGTATTTT. Protein product: CASSQALLDLTDTQYF.

The rearrangement joins TRBV5-1 to TRBJ2-2; no clear D. Germline V lookup: CDR1 SGHRS, CDR2 YFSETQ. The CDR3 extends over 15 amino acids. Trimming removed 2 bases at V and 0 bases at J, with 8 bases between. The CDR3 DNA follows: TGCGCCAGCAGCTTCGGTGTACCGAACACCGGGGAGCTGTTTTTT. Its translation: CASSFGVPNTGELFF. The variable domain in full, with the rest retrieved from reference TRBV5-1 and TRBJ2-2, is KAGVTQTPRYLIKTRGQQVTLSCSPISGHRSVSWYQQTPGQGLQFLFEYFSETQRNKGNFPGRFSGRQFSNSRSEMNVSTLELGDSALYLCASSFGVPNTGELFFGEGSRLTVL.

The chain has TRBV7-7 and TRBJ2-7; 12 nucleotides agree with TRBD1. The trim removed 9 bases at V and 5 bases at J, leaving 8 bases unmatched. CDR1 is SSHAT and CDR2 is FNYEAQ in the germline V gene (reference sequence). This CDR3 is 14 amino acids long. The CDR3 reads CASLTGQGANEQYF. CDR3 nucleotides: TGTGCCAGTTTGACGGGACAGGGGGCCAACGAGCAGTACTTC.

This clone has a handful of counts. In DNA, the CDR3 is TGCAGCGCTGGACAGGGGGCCGGCTACGAGCAGTACTTC. It is translated as CSAGQGAGYEQYF. V gene TRBV29-1 combines with J gene TRBJ2-7; TRBD1 matches at 11 bases. CDR3 size: 13 residues. Losses at the gene ends were 7 bases for V and 3 bases for J; bases not matched to a gene: 5. CDR1 and CDR2 from the germline V gene are SQVTM and ANQGSEA.

The chain links TRBV2 to TRBJ1-1; a weak D match, TRBD1 (5 bases). The germline V gene has CDR1 SNHLY and CDR2 FYNNEI. The CDR3 is 13 residues long. Trimming pared 6 bases from V and 0 bases from J, leaving 8 bases between. Here the CDR3 DNA reads TGTGCCAGCAGCCTAGGGGTGAACACTGAAGCTTTCTTT. Amino acids: CASSLGVNTEAFF.

V and J are TRBV29-1 and TRBJ2-3; 7 bases match TRBD1. J lost 2 bases, V lost 4 bases, and 6 bases had no gene match. Germline assignment: CDR1 SQVTM and CDR2 ANQGSEA. The CDR3 covers 14 residues. CDR3 sequence: CSVGTGGPTDTQYF. CDR3 nucleotides: TGCAGCGTTGGGACAGGTGGACCCACAGATACGCAGTATTTT.

A note on this clone: A read error may produce the germline difference seen at one junction end. This chain connects TRBV7-7 to TRBJ2-1, with 9 positions matching TRBD2. This CDR3 region has 15 residues. The germline CDR1 and CDR2 sequences are SSHAT and FNYEAQ (reference sequence). The CDR3 region is CASSPGTSFDNEQFF. The CDR3 DNA sequence: TGTGCTAGCAGCCCAGGGACTAGCTTTGACAATGAGCAGTTCTTC.

The V and J genes are TRBV5-1 and TRBJ1-1; D may be TRBD1 (5 bases). CDR3 length: 14 amino acids. CDR1 and CDR2 (germline): SGHRS, YFSETQ. V lost 4 bases and J 1 base, leaving 11 bases between the germline ends. CDR3 protein: CASSGGLQNTEAFF. In DNA, the CDR3 is TGCGCCAGCAGCGGGGGACTCCAGAACACTGAAGCTTTCTTT.

The CDR3 DNA follows: TGTGCCAGCAGCCCCACAGGGGGCAATCAGCCCCAGCATTTT. Translation gives CASSPTGGNQPQHF. The chain joins TRBV7-2 to TRBJ1-5; 7 nucleotides align to TRBD1. The CDR3 spans 14 residues. The J segment lost 2 bases and the V segment lost 5 bases, leaving 3 bases of the junction unmatched. Per germline, CDR1 SGHTA and CDR2 FQGNSA.

This chain uses TRBV19 with TRBJ1-1; no clear D gene. CDR1 and CDR2 from the germline V gene are LNHDA and SQIVND (reference sequence). There are 13 residues in the CDR3. Trimming left V 6 bases short and J 3 bases short, with 11 bases between. The CDR3 is CASRAVTYTEAFF. CDR3 in DNA: TGTGCCAGTAGGGCGGTAACTTACACTGAAGCTTTCTTT.